Shown below are 7 T cell receptor beta chains from a single sample sequenced in a study of early T cells in non-severe SARS-CoV-2 infection. In TCRdb, the 5' RACE reads were re-called with MiXCR into one record per CDR3 protein. The sample shows approximately 43,000 distinct CDR3 sequences, roughly 6.6% of them seen only once. The sequenced sample was whole blood. Receptor source: an adult who was a healthcare worker with PCR-confirmed SARS-CoV-2 infection or an uninfected control (not recorded which).

This clonotype was seen only a few times. The chain couples TRBV10-3 to TRBJ2-7, with D unclear. The CDR3 covers 13 residues. The germline V gene encodes CDR1 ENHRY and CDR2 SYGVKD. V was pared by 8 bases and J by 5 bases, with 16 bases between. The CDR3 is CAIRQKATDEQYF. CDR3 coding DNA: TGTGCCATCCGCCAGAAGGCTACGGACGAGCAGTACTTC.

There are a few counts of this clonotype. The chain employs TRBV12-5 and TRBJ2-7; no definite D call. V was shortened by 6 bases and J by 2 bases, with 11 bases between the two germline ends. Germline V gene lookup returns CDR1 LGHNT and CDR2 FRNRAP. CDR3 length: 13 amino acids. The CDR3 is CASGPPGTYEQYF. CDR3 coding DNA: TGTGCTAGTGGCCCGCCCGGAACCTACGAGCAGTACTTC.

The gene calls are TRBV5-1 and TRBJ2-1; D is undetermined. There are 15 residues in the CDR3. Germline V gene sequence: CDR1 SGHRS, CDR2 YFSETQ. V lost 0 bases and J 0 bases, leaving 7 bases between the germline ends. CDR3 in amino acids: CASSLASSSYNEQFF. Here the CDR3 DNA reads TGCGCCAGCAGCTTGGCCTCGAGCTCCTACAATGAGCAGTTCTTC.

In this sample, this clonotype turned up many times. This chain connects TRBV27 to TRBJ2-1; 8 bases fit TRBD2. The V and J ends lost 2 bases and 2 bases, in that order; junction bases with no gene match: 2. The CDR3 runs to 15 residues. Germline V gene sequence: CDR1 MNHEY, CDR2 SMNVEV (reference sequence). The CDR3, as DNA: TGTGCCAGCAGTTTAGGCGGGGGGCCCTACAATGAGCAGTTCTTC. Residues: CASSLGGGPYNEQFF.

This clonotype has at least ten counts. The rearrangement uses TRBV25-1 and TRBJ2-3, with a weak D call TRBD2 (5 bases). The CDR3 length is 13 residues. Trimming pared 4 bases from V and 0 bases from J, leaving 5 bases between. Germline V gene lookup returns CDR1 MGHDK and CDR2 SYGVNS. In DNA form, the CDR3 reads TGTGCCAGCAGTGGGACTAGCACAGATACGCAGTATTTT. Protein product: CASSGTSTDTQYF.

J is TRBJ2-3 and V is TRBV20-1; 7 bases match TRBD2. Germline values: CDR1 DFQATT, CDR2 SNEGSKA (reference sequence). The trim removed 6 bases at V and 4 bases at J, leaving 10 bases unmatched. The CDR3 is 14 residues long. The CDR3 bases are TGCAGTGCCCTTAGCCGGGACTACTCAGATACGCAGTATTTT. It is translated as CSALSRDYSDTQYF.

This clonotype was counted ten times or more. The chain carries TRBV4-3 and TRBJ1-5, with TRBD1 matching over 10 bases. Germline values: CDR1 LGHNA, CDR2 YSLEER. The CDR3 contains 15 residues. J was trimmed by 6 bases and V by 1 base; bases with no gene match: 3. CDR3 loop: CASSQGTGGFQPQHF. As DNA, the CDR3 is TGCGCCAGCAGCCAAGGGACAGGGGGATTTCAGCCCCAGCATTTT.